Detailed here is one T cell receptor beta chain. Its specificity is not known. Vbeta (60) and Jbeta (13) primers were used in the PCR. TCRdb keeps only in-frame clones here, not all; method: immunoSEQ multiplex PCR. This sample has more than 120,000 clones, with over 75% found just once. In germline, CDR1 is SNHLY, CDR2 FYNNEI. This CDR3 spans 19 amino acids. V gave up 3 bases and J gave up 8 bases, with 29 bases separating them. This sample is part of a study of cytomegalovirus exposure and HLA in healthy donors. Looking at the study overall: Within the Caucasian-associated ancestry cluster were roughly 81% of the approximately 400 genotyped donors. Study observations and caveats: For cytomegalovirus status, the classifier reportedly gave diagnoses with high specificity and sensitivity. Upon later analysis, HLA-associated TCR beta chains proved more clonally expanded than other, equally common chains. The authors later linked a missense DCLRE1C variant to TCR beta V- and J-gene trimming.

This clonotype was obtained from a young woman in good health and CMV-seronegative. J is TRBJ2-1 and V is TRBV2; unclear D gene. The specimen sequenced was PBMCs. The DNA of the CDR3 is TGTGCCAGCAGTGATATTGTCCCCTCATTGATAGTCAGGATGGATGAGCAGTTCTTC. Protein product: CASSDIVPSLIVRMDEQFF.